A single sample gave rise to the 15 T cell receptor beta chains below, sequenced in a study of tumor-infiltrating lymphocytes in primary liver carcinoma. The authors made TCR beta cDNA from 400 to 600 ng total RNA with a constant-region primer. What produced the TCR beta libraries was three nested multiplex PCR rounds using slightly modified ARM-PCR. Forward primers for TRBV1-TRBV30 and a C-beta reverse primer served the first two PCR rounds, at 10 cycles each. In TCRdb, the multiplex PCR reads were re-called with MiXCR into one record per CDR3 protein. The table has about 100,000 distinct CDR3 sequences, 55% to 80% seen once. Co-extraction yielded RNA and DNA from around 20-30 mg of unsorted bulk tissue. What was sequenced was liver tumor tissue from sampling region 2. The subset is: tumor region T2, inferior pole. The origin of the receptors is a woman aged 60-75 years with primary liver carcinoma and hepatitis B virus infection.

The CDR3 DNA sequence: TGTGCCAGCAGGCGCTCAGATACGCAGTATTTT. It is translated as CASRRSDTQYF. This chain joins TRBV28 and TRBJ2-3; D is unclear. The CDR3 runs to 11 residues. The V end lost 6 bases, the J end lost 4 bases, and 5 bases lay between the germline ends. CDR1 is MDHEN and CDR2 is SYDVKM in the germline V gene.

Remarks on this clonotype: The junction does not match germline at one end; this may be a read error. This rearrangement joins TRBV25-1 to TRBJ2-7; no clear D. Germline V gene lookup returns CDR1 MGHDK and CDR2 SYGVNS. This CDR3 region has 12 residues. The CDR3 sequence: CTSSSASYDQYF. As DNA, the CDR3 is TGTACCAGCAGTTCAGCCTCCTACGACCAGTACTTC.

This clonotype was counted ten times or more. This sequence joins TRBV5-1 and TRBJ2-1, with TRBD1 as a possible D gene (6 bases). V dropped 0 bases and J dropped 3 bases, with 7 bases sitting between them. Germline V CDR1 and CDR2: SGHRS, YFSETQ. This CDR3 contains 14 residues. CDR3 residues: CASSLGGGYNEQFF. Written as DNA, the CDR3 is TGCGCCAGCAGCTTGGGAGGGGGCTACAATGAGCAGTTCTTC.

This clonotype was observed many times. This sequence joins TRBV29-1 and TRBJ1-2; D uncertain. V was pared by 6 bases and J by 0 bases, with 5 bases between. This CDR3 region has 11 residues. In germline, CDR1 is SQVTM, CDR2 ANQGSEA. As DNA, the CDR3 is TGCAGCGTGTACGCTAACTATGGCTACACCTTC. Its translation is CSVYANYGYTF.

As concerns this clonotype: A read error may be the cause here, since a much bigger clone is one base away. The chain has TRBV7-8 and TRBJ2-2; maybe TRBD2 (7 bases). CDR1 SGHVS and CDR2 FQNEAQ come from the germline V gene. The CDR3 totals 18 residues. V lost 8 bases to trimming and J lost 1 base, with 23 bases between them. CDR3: CASSWGGGSPLNTGELFF. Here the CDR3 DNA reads TGTGCCAGCTCTTGGGGGGGCGGGAGTCCTCTGAACACCGGGGAGCTGTTTTTT.

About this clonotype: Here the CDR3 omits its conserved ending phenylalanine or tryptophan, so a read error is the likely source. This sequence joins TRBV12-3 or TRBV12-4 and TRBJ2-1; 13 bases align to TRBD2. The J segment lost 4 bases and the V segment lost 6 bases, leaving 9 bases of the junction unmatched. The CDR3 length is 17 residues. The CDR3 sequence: CASSPGTSGMSYNEQFL. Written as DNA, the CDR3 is TGTGCCAGCAGCCCGGGGACTAGCGGGATGAGTTACAATGAGCAGTTCCTC.

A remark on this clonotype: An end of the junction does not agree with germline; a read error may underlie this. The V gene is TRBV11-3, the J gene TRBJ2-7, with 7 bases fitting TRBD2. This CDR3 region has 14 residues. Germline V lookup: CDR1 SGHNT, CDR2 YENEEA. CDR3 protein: CFSSLSGREHEQYF. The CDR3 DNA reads TGTTTCAGCAGCTTAAGCGGGCGGGAGCACGAACAGTACTTC.

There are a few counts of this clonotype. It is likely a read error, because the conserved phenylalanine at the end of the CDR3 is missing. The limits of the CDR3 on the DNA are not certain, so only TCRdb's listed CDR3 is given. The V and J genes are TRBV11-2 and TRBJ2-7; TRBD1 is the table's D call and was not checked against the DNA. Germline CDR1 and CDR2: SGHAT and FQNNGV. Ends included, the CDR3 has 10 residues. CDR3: CVSSLLVRHI.

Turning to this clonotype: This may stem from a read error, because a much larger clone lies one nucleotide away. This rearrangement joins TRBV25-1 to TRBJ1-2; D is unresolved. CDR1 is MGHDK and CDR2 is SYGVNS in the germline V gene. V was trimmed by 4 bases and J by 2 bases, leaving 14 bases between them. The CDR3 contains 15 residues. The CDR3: CASSAVTAQNYGYTF. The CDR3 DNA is TGTGCCAGCAGTGCCGTGACGGCTCAAAACTATGGCTACACCTTC.

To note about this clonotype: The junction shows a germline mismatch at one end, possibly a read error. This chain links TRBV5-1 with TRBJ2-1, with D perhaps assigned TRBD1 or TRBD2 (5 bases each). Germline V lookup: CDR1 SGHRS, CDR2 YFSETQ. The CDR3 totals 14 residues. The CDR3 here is CANSSPGRYNEQFF. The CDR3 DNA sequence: TGTGCCAACAGCTCTCCGGGACGATACAATGAGCAGTTCTTC.

CDR3 region: CASRTVLRSQHF. CDR3 DNA sequence: TGTGCCAGCAGAACGGTCTTACGGTCCCAGCATTTT. The V call is TRBV28, the J call TRBJ1-5; D unresolved. Germline V gene sequence: CDR1 MDHEN, CDR2 SYDVKM. The CDR3 is 12 amino acids. Trimming shortened V by 6 bases and J by 11 bases, and 14 bases separated the two germline ends.

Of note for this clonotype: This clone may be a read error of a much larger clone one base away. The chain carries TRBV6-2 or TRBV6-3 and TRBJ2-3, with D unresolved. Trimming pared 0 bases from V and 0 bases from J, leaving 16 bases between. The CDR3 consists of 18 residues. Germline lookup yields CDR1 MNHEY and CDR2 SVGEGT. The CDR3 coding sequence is TGTGCCAGCAGTTACTCGAGTACGCCAGACACTAGCACAGATACGCAGTATTTT. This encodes CASSYSSTPDTSTDTQYF.

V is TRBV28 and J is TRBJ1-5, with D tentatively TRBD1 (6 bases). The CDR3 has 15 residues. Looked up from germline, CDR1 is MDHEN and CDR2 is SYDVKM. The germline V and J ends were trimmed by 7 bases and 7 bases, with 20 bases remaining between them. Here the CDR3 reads CASTKGQTQGQPQHF. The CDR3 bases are TGTGCCAGCACCAAAGGACAGACCCAGGGACAGCCCCAGCATTTT.

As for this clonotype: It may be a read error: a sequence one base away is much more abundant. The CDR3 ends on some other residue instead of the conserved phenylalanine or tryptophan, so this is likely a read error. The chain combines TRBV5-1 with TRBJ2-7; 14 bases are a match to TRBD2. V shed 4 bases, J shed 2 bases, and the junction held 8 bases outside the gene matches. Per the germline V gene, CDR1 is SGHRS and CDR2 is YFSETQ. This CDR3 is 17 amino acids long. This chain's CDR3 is CASSQTSGRALPYEQYL. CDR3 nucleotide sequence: TGCGCCAGCAGCCAGACTAGCGGGAGGGCCTTACCCTACGAGCAGTACCTC.

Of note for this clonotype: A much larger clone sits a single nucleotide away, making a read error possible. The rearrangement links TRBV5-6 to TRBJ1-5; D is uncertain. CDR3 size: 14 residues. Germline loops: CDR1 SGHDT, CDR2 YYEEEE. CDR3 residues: CVSSLEGWGMPQHF. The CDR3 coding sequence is TGTGTCAGCAGCTTAGAAGGGTGGGGTATGCCCCAGCATTTT.